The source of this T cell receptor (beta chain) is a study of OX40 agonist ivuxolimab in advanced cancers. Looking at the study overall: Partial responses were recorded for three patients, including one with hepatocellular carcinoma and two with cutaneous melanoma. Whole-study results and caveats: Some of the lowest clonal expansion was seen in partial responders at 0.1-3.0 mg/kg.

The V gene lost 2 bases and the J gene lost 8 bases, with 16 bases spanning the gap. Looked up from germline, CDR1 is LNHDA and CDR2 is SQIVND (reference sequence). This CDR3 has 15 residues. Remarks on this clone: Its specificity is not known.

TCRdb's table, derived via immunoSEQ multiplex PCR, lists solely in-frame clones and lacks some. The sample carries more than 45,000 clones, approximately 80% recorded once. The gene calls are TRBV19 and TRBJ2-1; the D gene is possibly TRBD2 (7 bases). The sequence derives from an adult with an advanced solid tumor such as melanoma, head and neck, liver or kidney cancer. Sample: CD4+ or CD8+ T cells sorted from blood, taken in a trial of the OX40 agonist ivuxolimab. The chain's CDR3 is CASSIMRGGFYEQFF. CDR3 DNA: TGTGCCAGTAGTATAATGAGGGGGGGCTTCTATGAGCAGTTCTTC.